The rows below give T cell receptor beta chains drawn from one sample of a study of OX40 agonist ivuxolimab in advanced cancers. Profiling relied on immunoSEQ multiplex PCR, and the TCRdb table lists in-frame clones only, not all of them. The sample lists about 74,000 clones, just over 90% occurring once. The input for sequencing was CD4+ or CD8+ T cells sorted from blood, taken in a trial of the OX40 agonist ivuxolimab. The receptors derive from an adult with an advanced solid tumor such as melanoma, head and neck, liver or kidney cancer. Both conserved end residues are part of each CDR3. D genes are given only for firm matches. Not every row has a clone size; where given, it reads once, few, many or a size class.

j_gene,abundance,v_gene,d_gene,CDR3nt,CDR3aa
TRBJ1-5,once,TRBV29-1,TRBD1,TGCAGCGTTTTTCTACAGGGGGCGAATCAGCCCCAGCATTTT,CSVFLQGANQPQHF
TRBJ2-1,.,TRBV28,.,TGTGCCAGCAGTTTCAGGGCCGATAATGAGCAGTTCTTC,CASSFRADNEQFF
TRBJ1-1,.,TRBV19,.,TGTGCCAGTAGTATCAGGATGAACACTGAAGCTTTCTTT,CASSIRMNTEAFF
TRBJ1-2,.,TRBV14,.,TGTGCCAGCAGCCAGGGCGCCGGGCCCTATGGCTACACCTTC,CASSQGAGPYGYTF
TRBJ1-2,.,TRBV6-5,TRBD1,TGTGCCAGCAGTCAAATACCACAGGGGGTCTATGGCTACACCTTC,CASSQIPQGVYGYTF
TRBJ2-5,.,TRBV7-9,.,TGTGCCAGCAGCTCAGAATCTGAGTACCAAGAGACCCAGTACTTC,CASSSESEYQETQYF
TRBJ2-1,.,TRBV11-2,TRBD2,TGTGCCAGCAGCTTTAGACTAGCGGATGAGCAGTTCTTC,CASSFRLADEQFF
TRBJ2-7,.,TRBV15,TRBD1,TGTGCCACCAGCCACCGACAGGGGCTCGGGGAGCAGTACTTC,CATSHRQGLGEQYF
TRBJ2-3,.,TRBV6-1,.,TGTGCCAGCACCCTAGTAGGGCAATTCACAGATACGCAGTATTTT,CASTLVGQFTDTQYF
TRBJ2-7,.,TRBV27,.,TGTGCCAGCAGGGTTAGAGGCGGAGCCAACACCTACGAGCAGTACTTC,CASRVRGGANTYEQYF
TRBJ1-2,.,TRBV27,.,TGTGCCAGCAGTTTAGGTACAGGCTATGGCTACACCTTC,CASSLGTGYGYTF
TRBJ2-7,once,TRBV5-5,TRBD1,TGTGCCAGCAGCTTGTCAGGGGGTCCCTACGAGCAGTACTTC,CASSLSGGPYEQYF
TRBJ1-2,.,TRBV29-1,.,TGCAGCACAAAAGCCGGGATCAGCTATGGCTACACCTTC,CSTKAGISYGYTF
TRBJ2-3,medium-sized,TRBV27,.,TGTGCCAGCAGTACCCCCACAGATACGCAGTATTTT,CASSTPTDTQYF
TRBJ2-3,few,TRBV27,.,TGTGCCAGCAGTTTATACGATTCCATGGATACGCAGTATTTT,CASSLYDSMDTQYF
TRBJ2-1,.,TRBV9,.,TGTGCCAGCAGCGTCGAGGGGACGGGAATTTTGGGCTCCTACAATGAGCAGTTCTTC,CASSVEGTGILGSYNEQFF
TRBJ1-2,.,TRBV19,.,TGTGCCAGTAGTATCGGATGGAGGGGGTATAGTGGCTACACCTTC,CASSIGWRGYSGYTF
TRBJ1-4,.,TRBV6-6,TRBD1,TGTGCCAGCAGTCTTCAGACAGGGACTAATGAAAAACTGTTTTTT,CASSLQTGTNEKLFF
TRBJ1-1,few,TRBV7-9,.,TGTGCCAGCAGCTTAGTAAACACTGAAGCTTTCTTT,CASSLVNTEAFF
TRBJ2-3,.,TRBV11-2,TRBD2,TGTGCCAGCAGCACCCCCAGCGGGGGAACAGATACGCAGTATTTT,CASSTPSGGTDTQYF
TRBJ2-1,.,TRBV14,.,TGTGCCAGCAGCCAAGACAACTACAATGAGCAGTTCTTC,CASSQDNYNEQFF
TRBJ2-7,.,TRBV4-1,.,TGCGCCAGCAGCCAGGATACCGCTATATACGAGCAGTACTTC,CASSQDTAIYEQYF
TRBJ2-3,once,TRBV4-2,TRBD1,TGTGCCAGCAGCCAAGTTACAGGGGGCACAGATACGCAGTATTTT,CASSQVTGGTDTQYF
TRBJ1-1,.,TRBV13,TRBD1,TGTGCCAGCAGCACCCGGACAGGGGGCACTGAAGCTTTCTTT,CASSTRTGGTEAFF
TRBJ2-3,.,TRBV7-6,TRBD2,TGTGCCAGCAGCTTATTCACTAGCGGGGCTACTAGCACAGATACGCAGTATTTT,CASSLFTSGATSTDTQYF
TRBJ1-1,.,TRBV4-3,.,TGCGCCAGCAGCCAAGATACAGTGGACACTGAAGCTTTCTTT,CASSQDTVDTEAFF
TRBJ2-3,.,TRBV9,TRBD2,TGTGCCAGCAGCGTGTACGGGGGGGGGACAGATACGCAGTATTTT,CASSVYGGGTDTQYF
TRBJ1-4,.,TRBV7-9,.,TGTGCCAGCAGCTTAATCGAGCGGGCAGGGGTAAATGAAAAACTGTTTTTT,CASSLIERAGVNEKLFF
TRBJ2-2,.,TRBV15,.,TGTGCCACCAGCAGAGAGCCCGCCATTGCAAGCGGAGGGCCCACCGGGGAGCTGTTTTTT,CATSREPAIASGGPTGELFF
TRBJ2-3,.,TRBV7-9,TRBD1,TGTGCCAGCAGCCCGGGGACAGGGGGTAGAACAGATACGCAGTATTTT,CASSPGTGGRTDTQYF
TRBJ2-7,.,TRBV13,.,TGTGCCAGCAGCCAGCCCGGGAGAACGTCAGGCCACGAGCAGTACTTC,CASSQPGRTSGHEQYF
TRBJ2-2,.,TRBV7-6,.,TGTGCCAGCAGCCAAGACCCTATCCCCGGGGAGCTGTTTTTT,CASSQDPIPGELFF
TRBJ2-1,.,TRBV19,.,TGTGCCAGTACTCTAGGAACCTACAATGAGCAGTTCTTC,CASTLGTYNEQFF
TRBJ1-5,once,TRBV4-2,.,TGTGCCAGCAGCAATTGGACAGTTAGCAATCAGCCCCAGCATTTT,CASSNWTVSNQPQHF